This record covers a single TCR beta chain. The study separated CD4+ cells into CD45RA+ naive and CD45RA-negative memory subsets. For each subset, genomic DNA was distributed in equal portions over several immunoSEQ plates. Assay: immunoSEQ multiplex PCR; the TCRdb copy retains only in-frame clones and omits some. The data contain about 1 million clones, approximately 72% of them singletons. The entry originates in a study of shared clonotypes between healthy human individuals. Study details: Ranging from 18 to 49 in age, donors were two women and a few men. A donor's plate count was three for CD4 naive and three for CD4 memory; CD8 naive had two and CD8 memory one.

Trimming at V came to 0 bases and at J to 5 bases, leaving 12 bases not matched to a gene. The CDR3 sequence is 18 residues long. Per the germline V gene, CDR1 is LGHNT and CDR2 is FRNRAP. The sample comprised memory CD4+ T cells sorted from blood. Noted subset: CD45RA-negative fraction. The sequence was obtained from a man aged 18 to 29 in good health. The V and J genes are TRBV12-5 and TRBJ2-7; the match to TRBD2 covers 11 bases. CDR3 sequence reads: CASGLVGFSGRALDEQYF. CDR3 nucleotide sequence: TGTGCTAGTGGTTTGGTAGGGTTTAGCGGGAGGGCCTTGGACGAGCAGTACTTC.